This TCR beta chain came from a study of T cell clonality in common variable immunodeficiency. Diagnosis required reduced IgG, IgA and/or IgM with specific antibody deficiency. Findings of the study overall: CVID subjects had higher TCRbeta clonality than healthy controls, most marked in about a third. Patient heterogeneity in the CVID cohort limited correlations between repertoire features and clinical complications. In common variable immunodeficiency, TCR beta chains reportedly carried fewer deletions and N-nucleotide insertions.

Data came from immunoSEQ multiplex PCR; TCRdb stores just in-frame clones and leaves some out. The table lists about 20,000 clones, with no singletons. This clone was observed a handful of times. Its target is not known. The CDR3 end is not reached by the read, which stops 3 residues before it; the germline J gene fills it in. The V gene's germline CDR1 is LNHDA and CDR2 SQIVND (reference sequence). V was trimmed by 2 bases and J by 3 bases, leaving 10 bases between them. The CDR3 is made up of 14 amino acids. The sequenced material came from peripheral blood mononuclear cells. This TCR derives from a human donor with common variable immunodeficiency. The rearrangement links TRBV19 to TRBJ1-1; D gene uncertain. The DNA read from the CDR3 is TGTGCCAGTAGTATACTCAACCGGGACACTGAA. Its translation: CASSILNRDTE. The full CDR3 protein reads CASSILNRDTEAFF.